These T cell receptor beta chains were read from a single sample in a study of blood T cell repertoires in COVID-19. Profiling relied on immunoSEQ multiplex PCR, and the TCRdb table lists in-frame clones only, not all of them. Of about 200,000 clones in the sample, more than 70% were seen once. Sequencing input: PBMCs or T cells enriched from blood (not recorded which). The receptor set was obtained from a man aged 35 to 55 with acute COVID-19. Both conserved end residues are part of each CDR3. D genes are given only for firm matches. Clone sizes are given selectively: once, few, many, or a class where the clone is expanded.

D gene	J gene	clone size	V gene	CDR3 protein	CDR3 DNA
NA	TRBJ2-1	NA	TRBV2	CASRGLVSYNEQFF	TGTGCCAGCAGAGGACTTGTCTCCTACAATGAGCAGTTCTTC
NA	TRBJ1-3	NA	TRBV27	CASRGLKGPSGNTIYF	TGTGCCAGCAGGGGACTGAAGGGTCCCTCTGGAAACACCATATATTTT
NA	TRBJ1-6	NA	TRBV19	CASRGPYDSPLHF	TGTGCCAGCAGGGGCCCCTATGATTCACCCCTCCACTTT
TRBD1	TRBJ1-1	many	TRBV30	CAWGTAATAFF	TGTGCCTGGGGGACAGCCGCTACGGCTTTCTTT
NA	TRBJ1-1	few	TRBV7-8	CASSPRGSNWGTEAFF	TGTGCCAGCAGCCCAAGGGGGAGTAATTGGGGCACTGAAGCTTTCTTT
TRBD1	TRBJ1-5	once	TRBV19	CASSSGTGGPLFSNQPQHF	TGTGCCAGTAGTTCCGGGACAGGGGGCCCCCTATTTAGCAATCAGCCCCAGCATTTT
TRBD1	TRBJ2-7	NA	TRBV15	CATSRTGSLYEQYF	TGTGCCACCAGCAGGACAGGGTCACTCTACGAGCAGTACTTC
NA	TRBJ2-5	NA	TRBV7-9	CASSTPFYRETQYF	TGTGCCAGCAGCACCCCCTTTTACAGGGAGACCCAGTACTTC
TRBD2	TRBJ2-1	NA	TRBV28	CASSFGAGGINEQFF	TGTGCCAGCAGTTTCGGAGCGGGAGGTATCAATGAGCAGTTCTTC
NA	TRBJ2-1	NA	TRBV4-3	CASSQDFARSNEQFF	TGCGCCAGCAGCCAAGATTTTGCTAGGAGCAATGAGCAGTTCTTC
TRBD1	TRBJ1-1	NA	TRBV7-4	CASSQGQSVGTEAFF	TGTGCCAGCAGCCAGGGACAGTCAGTGGGCACTGAAGCTTTCTTT
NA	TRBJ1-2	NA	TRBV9	CASSVGGIYGYTF	TGTGCCAGCAGCGTCGGGGGGATCTATGGCTACACCTTC
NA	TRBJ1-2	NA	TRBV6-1	CASSEIAGLGYTF	TGTGCCAGCAGTGAAATTGCAGGTCTCGGCTACACCTTC
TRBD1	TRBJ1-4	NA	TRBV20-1	CSASVPGQAEKLFF	TGCAGTGCTAGTGTCCCGGGACAGGCTGAAAAACTGTTTTTT
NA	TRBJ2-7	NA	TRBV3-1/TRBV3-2	CASSRDNRYYEQYF	TGTGCCAGCAGCCGTGATAACAGATACTACGAGCAGTACTTC
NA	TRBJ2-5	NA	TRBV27	CASSFLGADQETQYF	TGTGCCAGCAGTTTCCTTGGGGCGGACCAAGAGACCCAGTACTTC